The clone carrying this T cell receptor (beta chain) was seen only a few times. Methods used by the authors: Scientists estimated how many nucleated cells there were by amplifying reference gene primers. Profiling relied on immunoSEQ multiplex PCR, and the TCRdb table lists in-frame clones only, not all of them. That table is the source of V, J and clone size, and D and trimming were worked out from the DNA. The table includes approximately 250,000 clones, 75% to 90% detected once. CDR3 size: 14 residues. V was cut by 3 bases and J by 4 bases, with 10 bases left in between. Germline loops: CDR1 SNHLY, CDR2 FYNNEI. The data originate from a study of blood T cell repertoires in COVID-19.

Sequencing was done on a sample of peripheral blood. The J gene is TRBJ1-5, the V gene TRBV2; D gene uncertain. This sequence was found in a man aged 30 to 39 who had recovered from COVID-19. CDR3 sequence: CASSDRTANQPQHF. The CDR3 bases are TGTGCCAGCAGTGACCGTACAGCAAATCAGCCCCAGCATTTT.